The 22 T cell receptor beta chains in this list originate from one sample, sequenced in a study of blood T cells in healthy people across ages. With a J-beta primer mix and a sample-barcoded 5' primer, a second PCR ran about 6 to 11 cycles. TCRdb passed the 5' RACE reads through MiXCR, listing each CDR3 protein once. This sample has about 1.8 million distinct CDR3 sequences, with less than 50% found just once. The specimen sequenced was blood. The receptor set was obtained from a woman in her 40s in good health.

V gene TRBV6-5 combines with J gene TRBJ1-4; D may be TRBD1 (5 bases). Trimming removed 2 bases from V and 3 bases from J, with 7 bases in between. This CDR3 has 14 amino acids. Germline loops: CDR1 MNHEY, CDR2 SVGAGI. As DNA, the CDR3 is TGTGCCAGCAGTTACACAGGAGCTAATGAAAAACTGTTTTTT. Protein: CASSYTGANEKLFF.

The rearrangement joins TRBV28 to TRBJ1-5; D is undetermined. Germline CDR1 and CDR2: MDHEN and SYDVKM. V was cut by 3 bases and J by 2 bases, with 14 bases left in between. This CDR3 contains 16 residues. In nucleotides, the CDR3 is TGTGCCAGCAGTTTTAAGAGGGAAAGTGGCAATCAGCCCCAGCATTTT. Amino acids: CASSFKRESGNQPQHF.

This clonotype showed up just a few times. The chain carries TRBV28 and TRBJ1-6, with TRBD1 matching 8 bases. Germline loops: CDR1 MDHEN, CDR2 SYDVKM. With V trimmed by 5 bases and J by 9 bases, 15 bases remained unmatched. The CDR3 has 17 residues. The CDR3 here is CASSGPQGDTLRSPLHF. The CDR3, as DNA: TGTGCCAGCAGTGGACCACAGGGGGACACCCTGCGTTCACCCCTCCACTTT.

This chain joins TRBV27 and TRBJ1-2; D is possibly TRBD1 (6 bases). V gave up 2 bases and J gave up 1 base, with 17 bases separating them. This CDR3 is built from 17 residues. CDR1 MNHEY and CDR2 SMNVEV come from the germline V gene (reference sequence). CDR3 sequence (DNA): TGTGCCAGCAGTTTAGGAAGCACAGGGAGCTTTAACTATGGCTACACCTTC. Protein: CASSLGSTGSFNYGYTF.

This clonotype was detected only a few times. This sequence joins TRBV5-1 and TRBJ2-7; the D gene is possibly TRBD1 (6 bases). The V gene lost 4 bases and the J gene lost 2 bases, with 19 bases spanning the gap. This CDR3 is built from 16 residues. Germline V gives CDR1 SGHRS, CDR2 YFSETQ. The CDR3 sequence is CASSGTLQGPPYEQYF. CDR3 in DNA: TGCGCCAGCAGCGGAACCCTACAGGGTCCCCCCTACGAGCAGTACTTC.

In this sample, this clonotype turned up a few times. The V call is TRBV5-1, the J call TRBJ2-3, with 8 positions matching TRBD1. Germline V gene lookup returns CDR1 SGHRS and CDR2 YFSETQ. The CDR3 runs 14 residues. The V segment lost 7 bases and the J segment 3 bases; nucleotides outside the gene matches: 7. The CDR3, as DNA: TGCGCCAGCGCCGGACAGGGCCGAACAGATACGCAGTATTTT. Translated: CASAGQGRTDTQYF.

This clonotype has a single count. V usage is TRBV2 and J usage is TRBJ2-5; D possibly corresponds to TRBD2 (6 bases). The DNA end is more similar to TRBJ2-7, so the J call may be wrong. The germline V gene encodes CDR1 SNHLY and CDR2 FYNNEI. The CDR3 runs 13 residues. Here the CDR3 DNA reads TGTGCCAGCAAGGAATATTCGGGACTCGAGCAGTACTTC. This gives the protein CASKEYSGLEQYF.

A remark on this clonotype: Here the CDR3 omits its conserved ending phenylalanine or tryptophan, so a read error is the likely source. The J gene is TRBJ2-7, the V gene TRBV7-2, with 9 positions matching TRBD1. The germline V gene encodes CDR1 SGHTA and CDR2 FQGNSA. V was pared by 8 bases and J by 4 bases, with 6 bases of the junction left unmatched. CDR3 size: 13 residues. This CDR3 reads CASFGTGSYEQYL. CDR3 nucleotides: TGTGCCAGCTTCGGGACAGGGAGTTACGAGCAGTACTTA.

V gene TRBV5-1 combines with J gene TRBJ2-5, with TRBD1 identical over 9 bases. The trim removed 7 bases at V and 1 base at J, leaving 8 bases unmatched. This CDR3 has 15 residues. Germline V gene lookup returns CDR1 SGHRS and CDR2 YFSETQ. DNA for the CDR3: TGCGCCAGCCGGCTTTGGGGACAGGGCCAAGAGACCCAGTACTTC. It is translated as CASRLWGQGQETQYF. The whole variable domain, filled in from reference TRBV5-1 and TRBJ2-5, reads KAGVTQTPRYLIKTRGQQVTLSCSPISGHRSVSWYQQTPGQGLQFLFEYFSETQRNKGNFPGRFSGRQFSNSRSEMNVSTLELGDSALYLCASRLWGQGQETQYFGPGTRLLVL.

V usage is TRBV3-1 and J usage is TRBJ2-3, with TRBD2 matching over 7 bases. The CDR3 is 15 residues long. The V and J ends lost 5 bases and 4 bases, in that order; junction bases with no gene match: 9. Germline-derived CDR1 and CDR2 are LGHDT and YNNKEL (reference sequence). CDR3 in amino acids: CASSSPGGGSDTQYF. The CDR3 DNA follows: TGTGCCAGCAGCTCCCCCGGCGGGGGTTCAGATACGCAGTATTTT.

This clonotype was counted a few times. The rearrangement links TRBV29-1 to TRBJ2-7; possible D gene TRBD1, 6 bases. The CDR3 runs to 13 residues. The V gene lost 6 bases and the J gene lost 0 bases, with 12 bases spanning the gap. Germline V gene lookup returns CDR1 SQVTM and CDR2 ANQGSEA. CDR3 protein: CSVITGTSYEQYF. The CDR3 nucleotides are TGCAGCGTAATCACAGGGACCTCCTACGAGCAGTACTTC.

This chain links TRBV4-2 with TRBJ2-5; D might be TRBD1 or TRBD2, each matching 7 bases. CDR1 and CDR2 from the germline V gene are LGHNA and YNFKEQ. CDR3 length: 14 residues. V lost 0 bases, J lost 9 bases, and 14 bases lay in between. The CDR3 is CASSQDPGGGAQYF. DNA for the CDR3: TGTGCCAGCAGCCAAGACCCAGGGGGGGGTGCCCAGTACTTC.

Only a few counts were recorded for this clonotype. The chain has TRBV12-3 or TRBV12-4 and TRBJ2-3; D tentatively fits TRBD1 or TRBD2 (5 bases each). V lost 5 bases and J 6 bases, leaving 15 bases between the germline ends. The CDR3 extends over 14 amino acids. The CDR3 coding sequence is TGTGCCAGCAGTCCTCGGGGCTTAGCGGATACGCAGTATTTT. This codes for CASSPRGLADTQYF.

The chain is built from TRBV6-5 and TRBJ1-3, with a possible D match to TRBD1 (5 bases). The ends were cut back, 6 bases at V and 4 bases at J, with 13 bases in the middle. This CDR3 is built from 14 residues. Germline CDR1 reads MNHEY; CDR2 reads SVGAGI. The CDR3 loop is CASSYRTTGNTIYF. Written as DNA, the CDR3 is TGTGCCAGCAGCTACCGGACAACCGGAAACACCATATATTTT.

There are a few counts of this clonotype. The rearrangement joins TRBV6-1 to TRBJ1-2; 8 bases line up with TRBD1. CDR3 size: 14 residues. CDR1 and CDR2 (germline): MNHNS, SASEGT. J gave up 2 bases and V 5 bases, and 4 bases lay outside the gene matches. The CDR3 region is CASSIRQGNYGYTF. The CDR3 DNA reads TGTGCCAGCAGTATCCGACAGGGGAACTATGGCTACACCTTC.

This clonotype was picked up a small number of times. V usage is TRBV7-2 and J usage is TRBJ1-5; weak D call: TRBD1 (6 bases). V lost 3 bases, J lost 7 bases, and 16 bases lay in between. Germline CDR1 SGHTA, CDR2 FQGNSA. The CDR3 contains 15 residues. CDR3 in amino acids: CASSLGGLQGQPQHF. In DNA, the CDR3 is TGTGCCAGCAGCTTGGGGGGTCTCCAGGGGCAGCCCCAGCATTTT.

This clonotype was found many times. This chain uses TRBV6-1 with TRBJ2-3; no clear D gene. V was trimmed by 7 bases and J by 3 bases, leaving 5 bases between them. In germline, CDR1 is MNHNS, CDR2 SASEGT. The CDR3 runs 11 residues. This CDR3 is CASTLTDTQYF. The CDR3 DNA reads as TGTGCCAGCACCCTTACAGATACGCAGTATTTT.

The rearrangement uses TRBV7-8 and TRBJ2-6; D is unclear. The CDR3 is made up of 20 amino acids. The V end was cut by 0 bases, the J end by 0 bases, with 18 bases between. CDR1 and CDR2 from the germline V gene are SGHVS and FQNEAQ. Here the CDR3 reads CASSLARVGSPPSGANVLTF. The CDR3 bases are TGTGCCAGCAGCTTAGCGCGTGTGGGGTCGCCCCCCTCTGGGGCCAACGTCCTGACTTTC.

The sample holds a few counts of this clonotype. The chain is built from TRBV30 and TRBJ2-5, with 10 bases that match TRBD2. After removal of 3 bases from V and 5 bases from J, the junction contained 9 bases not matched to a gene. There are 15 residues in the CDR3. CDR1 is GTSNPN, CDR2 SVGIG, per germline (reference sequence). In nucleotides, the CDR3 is TGTGCCTGGAGGACCGGGACTAGCGTTATGGAGACCCAGTACTTC. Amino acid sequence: CAWRTGTSVMETQYF.

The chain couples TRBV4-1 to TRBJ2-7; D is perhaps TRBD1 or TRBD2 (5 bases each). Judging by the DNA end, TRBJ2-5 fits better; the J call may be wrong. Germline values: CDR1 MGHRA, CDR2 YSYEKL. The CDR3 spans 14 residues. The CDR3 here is CASSRTGALWTQYF. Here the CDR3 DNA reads TGCGCCAGCAGCCGCACCGGGGCCCTCTGGACCCAGTACTTC.

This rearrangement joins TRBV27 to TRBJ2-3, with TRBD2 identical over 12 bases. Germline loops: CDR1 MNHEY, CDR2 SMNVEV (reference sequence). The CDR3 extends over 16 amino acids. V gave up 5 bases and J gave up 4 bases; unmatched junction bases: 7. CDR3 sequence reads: CASSPWTSGDPDTQYF. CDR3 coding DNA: TGTGCCAGCAGTCCCTGGACTAGCGGGGATCCAGATACGCAGTATTTT.

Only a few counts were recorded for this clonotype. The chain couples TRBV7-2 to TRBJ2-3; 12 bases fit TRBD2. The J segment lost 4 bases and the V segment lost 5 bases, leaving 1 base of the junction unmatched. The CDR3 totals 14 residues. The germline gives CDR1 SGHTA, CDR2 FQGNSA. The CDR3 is CASSTSGGPDTQYF. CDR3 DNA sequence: TGTGCCAGCAGCACTAGCGGGGGGCCAGATACGCAGTATTTT.